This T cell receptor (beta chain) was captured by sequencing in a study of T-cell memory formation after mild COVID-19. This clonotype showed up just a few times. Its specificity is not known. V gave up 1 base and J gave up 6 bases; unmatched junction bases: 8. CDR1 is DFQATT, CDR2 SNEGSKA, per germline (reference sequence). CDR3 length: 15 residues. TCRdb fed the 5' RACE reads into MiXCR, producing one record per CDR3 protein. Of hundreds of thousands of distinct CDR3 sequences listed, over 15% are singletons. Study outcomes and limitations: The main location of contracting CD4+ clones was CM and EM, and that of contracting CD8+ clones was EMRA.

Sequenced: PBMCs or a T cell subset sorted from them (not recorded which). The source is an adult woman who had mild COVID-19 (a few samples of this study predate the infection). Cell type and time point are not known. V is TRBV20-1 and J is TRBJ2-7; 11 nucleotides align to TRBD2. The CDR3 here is CSARGLAGLPGEQYF. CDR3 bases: TGCAGTGCTAGAGGACTAGCGGGATTGCCAGGCGAGCAGTACTTC.